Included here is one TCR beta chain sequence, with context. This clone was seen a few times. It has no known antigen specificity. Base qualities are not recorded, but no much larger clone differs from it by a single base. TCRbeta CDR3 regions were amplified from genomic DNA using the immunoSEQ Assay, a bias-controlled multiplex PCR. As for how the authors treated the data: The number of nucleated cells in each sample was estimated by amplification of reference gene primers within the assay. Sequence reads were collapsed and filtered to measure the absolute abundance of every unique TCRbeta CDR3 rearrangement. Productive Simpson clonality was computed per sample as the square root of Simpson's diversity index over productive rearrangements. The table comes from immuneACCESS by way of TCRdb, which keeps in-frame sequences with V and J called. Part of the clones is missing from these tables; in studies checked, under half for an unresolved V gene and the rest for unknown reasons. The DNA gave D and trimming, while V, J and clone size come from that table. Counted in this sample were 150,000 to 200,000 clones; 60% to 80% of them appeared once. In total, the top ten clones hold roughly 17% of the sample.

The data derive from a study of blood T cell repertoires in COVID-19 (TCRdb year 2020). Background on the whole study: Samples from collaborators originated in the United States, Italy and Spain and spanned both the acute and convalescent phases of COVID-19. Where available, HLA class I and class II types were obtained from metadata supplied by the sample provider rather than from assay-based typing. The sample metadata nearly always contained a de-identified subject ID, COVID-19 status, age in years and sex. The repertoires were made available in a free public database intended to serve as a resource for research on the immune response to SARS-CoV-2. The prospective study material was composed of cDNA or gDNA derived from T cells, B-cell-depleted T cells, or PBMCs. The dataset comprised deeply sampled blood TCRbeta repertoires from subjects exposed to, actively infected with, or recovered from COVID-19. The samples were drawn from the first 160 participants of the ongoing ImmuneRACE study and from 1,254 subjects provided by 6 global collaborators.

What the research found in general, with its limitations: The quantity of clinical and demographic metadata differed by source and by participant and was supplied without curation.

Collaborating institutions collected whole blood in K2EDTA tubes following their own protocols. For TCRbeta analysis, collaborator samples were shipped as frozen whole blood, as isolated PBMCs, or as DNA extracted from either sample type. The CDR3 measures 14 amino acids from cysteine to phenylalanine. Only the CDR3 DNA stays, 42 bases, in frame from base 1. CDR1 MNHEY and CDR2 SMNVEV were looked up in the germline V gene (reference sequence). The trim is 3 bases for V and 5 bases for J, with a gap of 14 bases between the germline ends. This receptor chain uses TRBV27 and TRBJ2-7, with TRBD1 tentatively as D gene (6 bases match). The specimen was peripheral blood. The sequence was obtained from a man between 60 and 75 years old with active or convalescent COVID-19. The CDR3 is CASSLVRGGHEQYF. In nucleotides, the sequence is TGTGCCAGCAGTTTGGTCAGGGGCGGCCACGAGCAGTACTTC.